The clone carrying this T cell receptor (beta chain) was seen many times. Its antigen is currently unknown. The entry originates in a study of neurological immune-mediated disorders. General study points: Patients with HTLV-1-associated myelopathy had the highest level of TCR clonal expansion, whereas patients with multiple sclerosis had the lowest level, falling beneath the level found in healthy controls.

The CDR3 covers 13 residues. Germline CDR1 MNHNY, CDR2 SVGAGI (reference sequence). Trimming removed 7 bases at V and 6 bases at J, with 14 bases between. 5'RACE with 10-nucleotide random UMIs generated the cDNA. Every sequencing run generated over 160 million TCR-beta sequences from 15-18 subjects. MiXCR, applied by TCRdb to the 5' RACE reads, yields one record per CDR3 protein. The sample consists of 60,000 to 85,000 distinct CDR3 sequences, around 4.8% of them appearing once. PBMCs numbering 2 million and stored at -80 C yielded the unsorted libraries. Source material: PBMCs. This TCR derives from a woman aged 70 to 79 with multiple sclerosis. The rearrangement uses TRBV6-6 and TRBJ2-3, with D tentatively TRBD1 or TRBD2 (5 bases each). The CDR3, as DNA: TGTGCCAGCAAAGGGACCCTAGGGGATACGCAGTATTTT. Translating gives CASKGTLGDTQYF.